This is a list of T cell receptor beta chains from one sample in a study of blood T cell repertoires in COVID-19. TCRdb keeps only in-frame clones here, not all; method: immunoSEQ multiplex PCR. The data hold fewer than 300,000 clones, with approximately 82% observed a single time. Material: peripheral blood. All receptors derive from a woman younger than 30 with acute or convalescent COVID-19. CDR3s include the opening cysteine and the closing phenylalanine or tryptophan. The order of the fields is J gene, V gene, D gene, clone size, CDR3 DNA, CDR3 protein. D genes are given only for firm matches. Part of the rows lack a size; the others show once, few, many or a class for expanded clones.

J gene: TRBJ2-7
V gene: TRBV7-8
D gene: TRBD2
clone size: -
CDR3 DNA: TGTGCCAGCAGATCGGCGGGAGGGCTTTACGAGCAGTACTTC
CDR3 protein: CASRSAGGLYEQYF

J gene: TRBJ2-7
V gene: TRBV7-8
D gene: -
clone size: -
CDR3 DNA: TGTGCCAGCAGCCTCGGGGTTACCTACGAGCAGTACTTC
CDR3 protein: CASSLGVTYEQYF

J gene: TRBJ2-1
V gene: TRBV5-4
D gene: TRBD2
clone size: -
CDR3 DNA: TGTGCCAGCAGCATCCCCGGACTAGCGGGAGGGCCTGAGCAGTTCTTC
CDR3 protein: CASSIPGLAGGPEQFF

J gene: TRBJ2-7
V gene: TRBV19
D gene: -
clone size: -
CDR3 DNA: TGTGCCAGTAGCCCGAGGACACTGAATAACCACTACGAGCAGTACTTC
CDR3 protein: CASSPRTLNNHYEQYF

J gene: TRBJ2-1
V gene: TRBV9
D gene: TRBD2
clone size: -
CDR3 DNA: TGTGCCAGCAGCGTCACCGGGACTAGCGGGTGGAATGAGCAGTTCTTC
CDR3 protein: CASSVTGTSGWNEQFF

J gene: TRBJ2-1
V gene: TRBV15
D gene: -
clone size: -
CDR3 DNA: TGTGCCACCAGCAGGATCGTCTGGAAGGCGGAGTACAATGAGCAGTTCTTC
CDR3 protein: CATSRIVWKAEYNEQFF

J gene: TRBJ2-7
V gene: TRBV11-2
D gene: -
clone size: -
CDR3 DNA: TGTGCCAGCAGCTTTAGCACAAAGGGACTGTCGTACTTC
CDR3 protein: CASSFSTKGLSYF

J gene: TRBJ1-4
V gene: TRBV5-1
D gene: -
clone size: -
CDR3 DNA: TGCGCCAGCAGCTCCAATACCCAAGCAAAACTGTTTTTT
CDR3 protein: CASSSNTQAKLFF

J gene: TRBJ2-5
V gene: TRBV25-1
D gene: TRBD2
clone size: once
CDR3 DNA: TGTGCCAGCAGTGAAGGGGGGGTAGCCGGATCGTCGGTGGAGACCCAGTACTTC
CDR3 protein: CASSEGGVAGSSVETQYF

J gene: TRBJ1-4
V gene: TRBV14
D gene: -
clone size: -
CDR3 DNA: TGTGCCAGCAGCCCGACCTGGCCCGGGAAACTGTTTTTT
CDR3 protein: CASSPTWPGKLFF

J gene: TRBJ2-1
V gene: TRBV2
D gene: -
clone size: -
CDR3 DNA: TGTGCCAGCAGCGGAGAGACTAGGACATACAATGAGCAGTTCTTC
CDR3 protein: CASSGETRTYNEQFF